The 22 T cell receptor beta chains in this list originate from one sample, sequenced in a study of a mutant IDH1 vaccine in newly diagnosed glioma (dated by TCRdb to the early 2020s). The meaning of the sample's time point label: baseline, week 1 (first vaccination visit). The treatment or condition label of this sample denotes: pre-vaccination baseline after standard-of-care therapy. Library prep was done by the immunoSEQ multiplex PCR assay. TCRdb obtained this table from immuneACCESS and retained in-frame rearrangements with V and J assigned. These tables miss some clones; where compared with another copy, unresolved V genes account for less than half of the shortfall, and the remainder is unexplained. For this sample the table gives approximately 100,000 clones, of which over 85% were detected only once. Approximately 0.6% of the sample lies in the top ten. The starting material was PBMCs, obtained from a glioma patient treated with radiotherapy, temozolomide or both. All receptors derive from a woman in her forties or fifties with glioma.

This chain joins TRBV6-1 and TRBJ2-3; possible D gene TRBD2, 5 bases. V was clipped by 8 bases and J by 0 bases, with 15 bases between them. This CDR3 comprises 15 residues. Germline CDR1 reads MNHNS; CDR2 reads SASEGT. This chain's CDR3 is CASDPVGISTDTQYF. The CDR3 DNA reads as TGTGCCAGCGATCCCGTCGGGATTAGCACAGATACGCAGTATTTT.

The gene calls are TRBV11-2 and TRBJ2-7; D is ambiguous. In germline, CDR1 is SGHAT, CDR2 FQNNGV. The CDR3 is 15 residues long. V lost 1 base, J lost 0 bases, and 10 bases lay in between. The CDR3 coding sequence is TGTGCCAGCAGCTTAGGGTTAGTCTACTCCTACGAGCAGTACTTC. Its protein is CASSLGLVYSYEQYF.

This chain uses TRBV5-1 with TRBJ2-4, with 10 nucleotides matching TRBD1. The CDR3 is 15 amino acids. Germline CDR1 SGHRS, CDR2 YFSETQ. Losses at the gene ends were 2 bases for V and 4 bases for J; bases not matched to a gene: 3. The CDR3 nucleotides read TGCGCCAGCAGCTTCGACAGGGGGCGAAAAAACATTCAGTACTTC. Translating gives CASSFDRGRKNIQYF.

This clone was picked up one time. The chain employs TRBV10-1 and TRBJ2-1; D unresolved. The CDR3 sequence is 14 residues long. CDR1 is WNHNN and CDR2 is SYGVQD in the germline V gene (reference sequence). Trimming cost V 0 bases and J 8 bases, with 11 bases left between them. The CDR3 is CASSESRSFDEQFF. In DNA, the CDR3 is TGCGCCAGCAGTGAGTCTAGAAGTTTCGATGAGCAGTTCTTC.

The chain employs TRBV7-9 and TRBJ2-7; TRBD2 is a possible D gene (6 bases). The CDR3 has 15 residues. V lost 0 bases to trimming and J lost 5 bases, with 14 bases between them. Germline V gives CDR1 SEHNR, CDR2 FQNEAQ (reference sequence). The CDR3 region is CASSLAGGMTHEQYF. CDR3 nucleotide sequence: TGTGCCAGCAGCTTAGCGGGAGGCATGACCCACGAGCAGTACTTC.

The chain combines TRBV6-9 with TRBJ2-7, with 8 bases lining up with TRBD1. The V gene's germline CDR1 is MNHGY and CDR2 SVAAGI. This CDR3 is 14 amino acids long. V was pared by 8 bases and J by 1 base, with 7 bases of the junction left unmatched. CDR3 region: CASAGQVISYEQYF. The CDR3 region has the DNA TGTGCCAGCGCGGGACAGGTAATTTCCTACGAGCAGTACTTC.

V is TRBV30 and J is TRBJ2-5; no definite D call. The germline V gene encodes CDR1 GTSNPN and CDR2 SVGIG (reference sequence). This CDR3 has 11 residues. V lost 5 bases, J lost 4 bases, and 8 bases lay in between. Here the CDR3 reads CAWGRAETQYF. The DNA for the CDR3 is TGTGCCTGGGGTCGTGCAGAGACCCAGTACTTC. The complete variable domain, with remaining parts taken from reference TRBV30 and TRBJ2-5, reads SQTIHQWPATLVQPVGSPLSLECTVEGTSNPNLYWYRQAAGRGLQLLFYSVGIGQISSEVPQNLSASRPQDRQFILSSKKLLLSDSGFYLCAWGRAETQYFGPGTRLLVL.

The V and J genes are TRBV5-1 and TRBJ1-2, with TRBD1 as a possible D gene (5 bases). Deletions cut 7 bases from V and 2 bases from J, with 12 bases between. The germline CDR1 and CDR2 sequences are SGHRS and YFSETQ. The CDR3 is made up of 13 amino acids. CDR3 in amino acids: CASRRAENYGYTF. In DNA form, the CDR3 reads TGCGCCAGCCGCAGGGCCGAGAACTATGGCTACACCTTC.

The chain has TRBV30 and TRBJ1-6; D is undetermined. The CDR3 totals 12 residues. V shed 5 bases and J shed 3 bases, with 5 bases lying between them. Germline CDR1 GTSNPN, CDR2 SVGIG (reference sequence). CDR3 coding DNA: TGTGCCTGGGGTAGCTATAATTCACCCCTCCACTTT. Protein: CAWGSYNSPLHF.

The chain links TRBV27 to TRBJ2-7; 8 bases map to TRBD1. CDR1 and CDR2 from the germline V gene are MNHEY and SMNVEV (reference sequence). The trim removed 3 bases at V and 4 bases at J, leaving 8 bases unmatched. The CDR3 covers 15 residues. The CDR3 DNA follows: TGTGCCAGCAGTTTCACGACAGGGGTGAGGTACGAGCAGTACTTC. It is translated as CASSFTTGVRYEQYF.

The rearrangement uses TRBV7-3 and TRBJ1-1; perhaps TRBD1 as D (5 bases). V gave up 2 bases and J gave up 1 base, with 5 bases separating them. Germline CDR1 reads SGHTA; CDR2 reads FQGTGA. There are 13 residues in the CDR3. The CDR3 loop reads CASSLGANTEAFF. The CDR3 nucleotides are TGTGCCAGCAGCTTAGGGGCGAACACTGAAGCTTTCTTT.

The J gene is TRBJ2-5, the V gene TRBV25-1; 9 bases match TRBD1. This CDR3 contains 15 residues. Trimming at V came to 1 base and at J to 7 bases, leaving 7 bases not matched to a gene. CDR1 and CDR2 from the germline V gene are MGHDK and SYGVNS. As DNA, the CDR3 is TGTGCCAGCAGTGAATCGGACAGGGGAAGCGGGACCCAGTACTTC. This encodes CASSESDRGSGTQYF.

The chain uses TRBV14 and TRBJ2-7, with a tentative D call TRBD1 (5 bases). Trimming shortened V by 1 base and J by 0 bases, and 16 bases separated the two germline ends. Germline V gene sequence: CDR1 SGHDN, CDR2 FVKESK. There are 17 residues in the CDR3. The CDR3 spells CASSQGGLGAYSYEQYF. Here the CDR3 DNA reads TGTGCCAGCAGCCAAGGGGGCCTTGGCGCGTACTCCTACGAGCAGTACTTC.

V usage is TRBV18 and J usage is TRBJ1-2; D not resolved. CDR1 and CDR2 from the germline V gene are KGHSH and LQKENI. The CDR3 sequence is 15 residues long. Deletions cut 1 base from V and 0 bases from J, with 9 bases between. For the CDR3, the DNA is TGTGCCAGCTCACCACGGAAAGAAGCTAACTATGGCTACACCTTC. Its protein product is CASSPRKEANYGYTF.

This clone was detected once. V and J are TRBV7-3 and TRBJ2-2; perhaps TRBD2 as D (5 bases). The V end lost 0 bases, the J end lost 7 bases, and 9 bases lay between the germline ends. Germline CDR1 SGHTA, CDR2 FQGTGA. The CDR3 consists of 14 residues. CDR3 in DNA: TGTGCCAGCAGCTTAACGTTCCGGGACGGGGAGCTGTTTTTT. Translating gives CASSLTFRDGELFF. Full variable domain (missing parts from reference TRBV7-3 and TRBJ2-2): GAGVSQTPSNKVTEKGKYVELRCDPISGHTALYWYRQSLGQGPEFLIYFQGTGAADDSGLPNDRFFAVRPEGSVSTLKIQRTERGDSAVYLCASSLTFRDGELFFGEGSRLTVL.

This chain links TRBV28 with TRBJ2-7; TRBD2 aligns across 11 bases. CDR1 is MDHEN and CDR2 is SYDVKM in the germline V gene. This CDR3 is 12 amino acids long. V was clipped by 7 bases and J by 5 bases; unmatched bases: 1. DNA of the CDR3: TGTGCCAGCACGGGACTAGCGGACGAGCAGTACTTC. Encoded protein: CASTGLADEQYF.

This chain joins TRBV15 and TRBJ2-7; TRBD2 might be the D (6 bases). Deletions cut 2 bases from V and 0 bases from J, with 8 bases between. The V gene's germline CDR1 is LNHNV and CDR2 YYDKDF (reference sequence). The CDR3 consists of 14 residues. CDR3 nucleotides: TGTGCCACCAGCAGATCCGGGAGCTCCTACGAGCAGTACTTC. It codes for CATSRSGSSYEQYF.

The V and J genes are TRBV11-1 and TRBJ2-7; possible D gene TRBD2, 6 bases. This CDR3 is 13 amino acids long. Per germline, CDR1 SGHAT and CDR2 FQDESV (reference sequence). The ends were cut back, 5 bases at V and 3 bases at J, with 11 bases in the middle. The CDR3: CASSLTSYYEQYF. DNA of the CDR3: TGTGCCAGCAGCCTTACTAGCTACTACGAGCAGTACTTC. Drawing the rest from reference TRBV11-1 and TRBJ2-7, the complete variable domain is EAEVAQSPRYKITEKSQAVAFWCDPISGHATLYWYRQILGQGPELLVQFQDESVVDDSQLPKDRFSAERLKGVDSTLKIQPAELGDSAMYLCASSLTSYYEQYFGPGTRLTVT.

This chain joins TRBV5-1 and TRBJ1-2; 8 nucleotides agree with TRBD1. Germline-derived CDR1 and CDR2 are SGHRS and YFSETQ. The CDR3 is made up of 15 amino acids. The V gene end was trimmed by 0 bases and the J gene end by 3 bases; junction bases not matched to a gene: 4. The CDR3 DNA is TGCGCCAGCAGCTTGGGAGGACAGGGTCACTATGGCTACACCTTC. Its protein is CASSLGGQGHYGYTF.

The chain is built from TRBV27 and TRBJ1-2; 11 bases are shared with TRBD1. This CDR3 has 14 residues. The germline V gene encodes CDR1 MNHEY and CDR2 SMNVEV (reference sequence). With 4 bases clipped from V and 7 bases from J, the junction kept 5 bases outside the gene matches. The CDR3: CASSWTGGYGGYTF. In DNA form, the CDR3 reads TGTGCCAGCAGTTGGACAGGGGGCTATGGTGGCTACACCTTC.

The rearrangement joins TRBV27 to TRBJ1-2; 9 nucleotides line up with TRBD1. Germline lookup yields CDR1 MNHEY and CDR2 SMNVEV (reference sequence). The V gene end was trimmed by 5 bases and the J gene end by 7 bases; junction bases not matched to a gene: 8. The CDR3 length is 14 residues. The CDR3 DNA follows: TGTGCCAGCAGTCCTCGGACAGGGGTGGGTGGCTACACCTTC. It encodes CASSPRTGVGGYTF.

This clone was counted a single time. The CDR3 nucleotides are TGTGGAGGCGGGGATAGCAATCAGCCCCAGCATTTT. It is translated as CGGGDSNQPQHF. The rearrangement links TRBV28 to TRBJ1-5, with unresolved D. The CDR3 extends over 12 amino acids. Germline-derived CDR1 and CDR2 are MDHEN and SYDVKM.